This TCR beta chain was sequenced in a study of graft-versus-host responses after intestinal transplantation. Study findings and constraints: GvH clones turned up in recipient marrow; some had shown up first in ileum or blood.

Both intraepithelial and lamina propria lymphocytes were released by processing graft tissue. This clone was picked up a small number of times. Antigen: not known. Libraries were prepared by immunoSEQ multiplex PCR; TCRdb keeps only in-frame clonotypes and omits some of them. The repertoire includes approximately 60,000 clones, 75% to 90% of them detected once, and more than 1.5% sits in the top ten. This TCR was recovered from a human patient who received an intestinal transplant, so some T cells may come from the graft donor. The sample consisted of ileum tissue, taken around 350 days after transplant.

The DNA for the CDR3 is TGTGCCAGCAGTTACGGGCAGGGGGTGAACACTGAAGCTTTCTTT. It translates to CASSYGQGVNTEAFF. The chain has TRBV6-5 and TRBJ1-1, with 7 bases aligning to TRBD1. CDR3 length: 15 residues. V shed 2 bases and J 0 bases; nucleotides not matched to a gene: 3. Germline-derived CDR1 and CDR2 are MNHEY and SVGAGI.